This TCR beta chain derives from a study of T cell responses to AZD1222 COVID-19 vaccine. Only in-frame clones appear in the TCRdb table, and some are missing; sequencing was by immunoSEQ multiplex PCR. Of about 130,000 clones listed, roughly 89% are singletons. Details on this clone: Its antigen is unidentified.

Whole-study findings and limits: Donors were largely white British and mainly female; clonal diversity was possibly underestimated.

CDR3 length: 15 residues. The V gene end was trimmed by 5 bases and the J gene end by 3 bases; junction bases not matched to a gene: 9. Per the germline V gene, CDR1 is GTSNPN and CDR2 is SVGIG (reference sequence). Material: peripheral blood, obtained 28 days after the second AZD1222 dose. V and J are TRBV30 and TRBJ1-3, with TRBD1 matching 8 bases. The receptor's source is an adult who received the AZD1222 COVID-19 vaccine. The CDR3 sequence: CAWGPGTGYGNTIYF. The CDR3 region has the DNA TGTGCCTGGGGCCCTGGGACAGGCTATGGAAACACCATATATTTT. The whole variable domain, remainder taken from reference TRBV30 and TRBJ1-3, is SQTIHQWPATLVQPVGSPLSLECTVEGTSNPNLYWYRQAAGRGLQLLFYSVGIGQISSEVPQNLSASRPQDRQFILSSKKLLLSDSGFYLCAWGPGTGYGNTIYFGEGSWLTVV.